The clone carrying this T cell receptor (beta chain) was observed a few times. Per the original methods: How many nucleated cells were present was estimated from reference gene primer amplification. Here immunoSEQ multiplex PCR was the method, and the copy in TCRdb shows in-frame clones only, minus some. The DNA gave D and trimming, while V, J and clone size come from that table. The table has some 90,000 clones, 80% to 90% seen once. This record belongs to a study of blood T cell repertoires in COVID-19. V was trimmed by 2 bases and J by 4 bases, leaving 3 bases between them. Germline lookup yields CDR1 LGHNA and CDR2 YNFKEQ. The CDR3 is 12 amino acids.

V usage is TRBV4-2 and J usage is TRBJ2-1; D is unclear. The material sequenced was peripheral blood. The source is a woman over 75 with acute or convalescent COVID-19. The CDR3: CASSQQYNEQFF. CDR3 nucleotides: TGTGCCAGCAGCCAACAGTACAATGAGCAGTTCTTC.